The 2 T cell receptor beta chains reported below all come from one sample, sequenced in a study of graft-versus-host responses after intestinal transplantation. These TCRs' antigens remain unknown. TCRdb keeps only in-frame clones here, not all; method: immunoSEQ multiplex PCR. The table records around 88,000 clones, 75% to 95% of them present only once. The source material was unstimulated CD8+ T cells sorted from spleen or lymph node cells, sampled before transplant. Every receptor here comes from a human donor who was the organ donor for an intestinal transplant.

This chain links TRBV7-7 with TRBJ1-3, with 8 bases aligning to TRBD1. The J segment lost 2 bases and the V segment lost 1 base, leaving 1 base of the junction unmatched. This CDR3 spans 15 amino acids. Germline V gives CDR1 SSHAT, CDR2 FNYEAQ (reference sequence). The CDR3 coding sequence is TGTGCCAGCAGCTTAGGGACAGGGACTGGAAACACCATATATTTT. Its translation: CASSLGTGTGNTIYF.

This clone was detected once. The CDR3 region is CASGHLGVEQYF. CDR3 bases: TGTGCCAGCGGTCACCTCGGGGTCGAGCAGTACTTC. The genes are TRBV6-5 and TRBJ2-7, with D perhaps matching TRBD2 (5 bases). The CDR3 is 12 amino acids. V lost 8 bases and J lost 6, with 14 bases in between. The V gene's germline CDR1 is MNHEY and CDR2 SVGAGI.